The source of this T cell receptor (beta chain) is a study of molecular identifiers for immune sequencing clone quantification. This clonotype was picked up a small number of times. As yet, its antigen is unknown. TCRdb reprocessed the PCR reads with MiXCR, giving one entry per CDR3 protein. Of about 640,000 distinct CDR3 sequences listed, just under 20% were seen once; the top ten hold roughly 0.85%. The CDR3 contains 18 residues. V shed 4 bases and J 2 bases; nucleotides not matched to a gene: 14. Germline loops: CDR1 SNHLY, CDR2 FYNNEI. From around 20,000 to 1,000,000 sorted cells, naive CD8 libraries were generated with 10%, 30% or 50% RNA. Study results and caveats: Investigators reportedly could detect spiked Jurkat TCR RNA from one cell among approximately 1.1 million naive cells. Clones above 20 RNA copies contained over 99% of effector molecules and under 1% of naive molecules.

The sequence derives from a human donor in good health. Some libraries in this study had Jurkat cell RNA spiked in. Sequenced: naive CD8+ T cells from blood, with Jurkat cell RNA spiked in. Noted subset: FACS-sorted CD8+CD4-CCR7+CD45RA+ naive T cells. V usage is TRBV2 and J usage is TRBJ2-3; 8 positions agree with TRBD2. In nucleotides, the CDR3 is TGTGCCAGCAGTGTTATTATCGGGCGGACTAGCTACACAGATACGCAGTATTTT. Translated, it gives CASSVIIGRTSYTDTQYF.